This TCR beta chain was identified during a study of blood T cell repertoires in COVID-19. Across the whole study: Sites in the United States, Italy and Spain provided acute and convalescent COVID-19 samples. From T cells, B-cell-depleted T cells, or PBMCs came the material, which was cDNA or gDNA.

V lost 8 bases, J lost 0 bases, and 0 bases stayed unmatched. Germline lookup yields CDR1 SGHTA and CDR2 FQGTGA. This CDR3 is built from 13 residues. In the source study's methods: Reference gene primer amplification in the assay estimated nucleated cell counts. The data were produced by immunoSEQ multiplex PCR, yet TCRdb's version contains in-frame clones alone and is incomplete. V, J and clone size derive from that table, while D and trimming were established from the DNA sequence. The sample lists around 66,000 clones, 87% occurring once. Sequencing used peripheral blood. The V and J genes are TRBV7-3 and TRBJ2-2; 7 nucleotides match TRBD1. The source is a man aged 60 to 75 with acute or convalescent COVID-19. CDR3 sequence reads: CASQGANTGELFF. The CDR3 DNA follows: TGTGCCAGCCAGGGGGCGAACACCGGGGAGCTGTTTTTT.